This T cell receptor beta chain was recovered during a study of cytomegalovirus exposure and HLA in healthy donors. Study overall: Earlier results showed 90 million to 120 million unique TCR beta sequences derived from approximately 180 million T cells.

Unmatched junction bases numbered 5, after V lost 3 bases and J lost 0 bases. The CDR3 covers 15 residues. In germline, CDR1 is MGHRA, CDR2 YSYEKL. Study-wide points: In a later analysis, a missense DCLRE1C variant was linked to TCR beta V- and J-gene trimming. There was a cluster of highly shared sequence variants that was likely a sequencing artifact. Later on, analysis showed that most CMV-associated TCR beta chains appeared to be HLA-restricted.

In the PCR, 60 Vbeta and 13 Jbeta primers were used. Here immunoSEQ multiplex PCR was the method, and the copy in TCRdb shows in-frame clones only, minus some. The data show about 91,000 clones, about 89% seen once. Worth noting for this clone: The antigen is unknown.

Sequenced sample: PBMCs. This chain uses TRBV4-1 with TRBJ2-7, with 7 bases matching TRBD1. This receptor was taken from a man aged 25 to 45 in good health and CMV-seropositive. In DNA form, the CDR3 reads TGCGCCAGCAGCCACTCGACAGGGTACTCCTACGAGCAGTACTTC. Protein: CASSHSTGYSYEQYF.